This entry concerns a single T cell receptor (beta chain). V was cut by 6 bases and J by 5 bases, with 14 bases left in between. There are 14 residues in the CDR3. CDR1 and CDR2 (germline): WNHNN, SYGVQD (reference sequence). These data belong to a study of blood T cell repertoires in COVID-19. On the study more broadly: Nucleic acid was either cDNA or gDNA, and it came from T cells, B-cell-depleted T cells, or PBMCs.

In the original analysis: From reference gene primer amplification, estimates of nucleated cell counts were derived. The method was immunoSEQ multiplex PCR; TCRdb's version includes in-frame clones alone and lacks a portion of them. D and trimming were read from the DNA, whereas the V and J calls and clone size are those reported in that table. The repertoire consists of about 75,000 clones, with 87% occurring once and the leading ten covering almost 6.5%. The sequenced sample was peripheral blood. The sequence came from a woman aged 50 to 60 with acute or convalescent COVID-19. This chain connects TRBV10-1 to TRBJ1-5; no clear D. This chain's CDR3 is CASRRSNYYQPQHF. CDR3 DNA sequence: TGCGCCAGCAGGCGATCTAATTACTATCAGCCCCAGCATTTT.